This passage covers 25 T cell receptor beta chains from one sample sequenced in a study of T cells in Graves' hyperthyroidism and ophthalmopathy (dated by TCRdb to between 2018 and 2021). Preparation of the library involved multiplex PCR. The listed sequencing device is Illumina HiSeq 2000. The TCR beta CDR3 regions were amplified from RNA transcripts. A first-round RT-PCR of the TCR CDR3 used the HTBI primer set with the Qiagen OneStep RT-PCR kit. In-frame beta chains were kept once TCRdb had trimmed the public reads at Q25 with fastp and called clones with MiXCR. A single entry per CDR3 protein holds the most common genes and DNA from its merged rows. This sample gives 490,000 or so distinct CDR3 sequences in total; just under 20% of them show up just once. The ten largest clones capture about 50% of the sample. Sequencing was done on a sample of blood. These receptor sequences come from a man aged 40-49 years with Graves' ophthalmopathy.

J is TRBJ1-1 and V is TRBV20-1, with D perhaps matching TRBD1 (5 bases). V was pared by 5 bases and J by 2 bases, with 18 bases between. The CDR3 consists of 15 residues. Germline assignment: CDR1 DFQATT and CDR2 SNEGSKA (reference sequence). In nucleotides, the CDR3 is TGCAGTGCTCCATCCCCCTTGGGGGTTAACACTGAAGCTTTCTTT. It is translated as CSAPSPLGVNTEAFF.

Worth noting for this clonotype: One junction end disagrees with the germline gene, perhaps due to a read error. This chain joins TRBV7-8 and TRBJ2-3; D is tentatively TRBD1 or TRBD2 (5 bases each). Germline V gene lookup returns CDR1 SGHVS and CDR2 FQNEAQ. The CDR3 totals 16 residues. Here the CDR3 DNA reads TGCGCCAGCAGCCAAGGGGACGGTTTACGGACAGATACGCAGTATTTT. It is translated as CASSQGDGLRTDTQYF.

This clonotype was detected many times. An end of the junction does not agree with germline; a read error may underlie this. The CDR3 loop is CASSRGGSYEQYF. CDR3 nucleotides: TGTGCCAGCAGCCGGGGGGGCTCCTACGAGCAGTACTTC. The chain recombines TRBV5-1 with TRBJ2-7, with 8 bases fitting TRBD2. The CDR3 length is 13 residues. The germline V gene has CDR1 SGHRS and CDR2 YFSETQ.

About this clonotype: A read error may be the cause here, since a much bigger clone is one base away. The chain links TRBV18 to TRBJ1-4, with D tentatively TRBD1 (6 bases). There are 15 residues in the CDR3. Per germline, CDR1 KGHSH and CDR2 LQKENI. Here the CDR3 DNA reads TGTGCCAGCTCACCACGACAGGCAACTAGTGAAAAACTGTTTTTT. Its translation is CASSPRQATSEKLFF.

The count of this clonotype is one. The rearrangement links TRBV27 to TRBJ2-5; D tentatively reads TRBD1 or TRBD2 (6 bases each). CDR1 is MNHEY and CDR2 is SMNVEV in the germline V gene (reference sequence). The CDR3 covers 18 residues. The V end lost 10 bases, the J end lost 1 base, and 28 bases lay between the germline ends. CDR3 nucleotides: TGTGCCATCAACTTCACCCCGGGGGCTAGCAGAAGCCAAGAGACCCAGTACTTC. Amino acid sequence: CAINFTPGASRSQETQYF.

This clonotype was seen at least ten times. This sequence joins TRBV5-1 and TRBJ2-3; 12 positions match TRBD2. With V trimmed by 4 bases and J by 2 bases, 5 bases remained unmatched. The germline CDR1 and CDR2 sequences are SGHRS and YFSETQ. CDR3 size: 16 residues. CDR3 in amino acids: CASSGGLAGFTDTQYF. CDR3 bases: TGCGCCAGCAGCGGAGGACTAGCGGGATTCACAGATACGCAGTATTTT.

The J gene is TRBJ1-5, the V gene TRBV10-2; D gene unclear. CDR3 length: 14 amino acids. Per the germline V gene, CDR1 is WSHSY and CDR2 is SAAADI. V lost 5 bases and J lost 0, with 8 bases in between. CDR3 residues: CASSTTNSNQPQHF. Written as DNA, the CDR3 is TGCGCCAGCAGTACTACTAATAGCAATCAGCCCCAGCATTTT.

The genes are TRBV12-3 or TRBV12-4 and TRBJ1-5; D uncertain. CDR3 size: 14 residues. V was trimmed by 2 bases and J by 4 bases, leaving 9 bases between them. The CDR3 DNA is TGTGCCAGCAGTTTAATCGGACGAAATCAGCCCCAGCATTTT. Translated, it gives CASSLIGRNQPQHF.

This clonotype was counted between two and nine times. The chain uses TRBV20-1 and TRBJ2-7; D gene ambiguous. This CDR3 comprises 15 residues. Trimming shortened V by 0 bases and J by 0 bases, and 12 bases separated the two germline ends. Germline values: CDR1 DFQATT, CDR2 SNEGSKA (reference sequence). The CDR3 nucleotides read TGCAGTGCTAGAGATCGCTCCCGGCCCTCCTACGAGCAGTACTTC. Its protein product is CSARDRSRPSYEQYF.

This clonotype was counted ten times or more. This rearrangement joins TRBV2 to TRBJ2-5, with D unclear. Germline values: CDR1 SNHLY, CDR2 FYNNEI. The CDR3 is 14 residues long. V lost 7 bases, J lost 4 bases, and 16 bases lay in between. The DNA for the CDR3 is TGTGCCAGCATGAAAGATTCTGTGGGAGAGACCCAGTACTTC. Translated, it gives CASMKDSVGETQYF.

This clonotype has only a few counts. This sequence joins TRBV7-8 and TRBJ1-5; tentative D call: TRBD1 (5 bases). CDR3 length equals 14 residues. Trimming removed 1 base from V and 5 bases from J, with 9 bases in between. Germline V CDR1 and CDR2: SGHVS, FQNEAQ. The CDR3 loop is CASSLVDTDQPQHF. CDR3 bases: TGTGCCAGCAGCTTAGTGGACACGGATCAGCCCCAGCATTTT.

The chain has TRBV7-3 and TRBJ2-1; 9 bases align to TRBD2. The CDR3 consists of 13 residues. Germline values: CDR1 SGHTA, CDR2 FQGTGA. With V trimmed by 4 bases and J by 9 bases, 4 bases remained unmatched. The DNA of the CDR3 is TGTGCCAGCAGCTCCCAGACTAGCGGTGAGCAGTTCTTC. Protein: CASSSQTSGEQFF.

This clonotype showed up just a few times. The rearrangement joins TRBV6-1 to TRBJ2-3; no firm D call. The CDR3 extends over 17 amino acids. Germline V gives CDR1 MNHNS, CDR2 SASEGT. Between the trimmed V and J ends, which lost 0 bases and 6 bases, there was a span of 19 bases. In nucleotides, the CDR3 is TGTGCCAGCAGTGAAGCGTGGCAGTTATCAGGCGTGGATACGCAGTATTTT. Translation: CASSEAWQLSGVDTQYF.

There are many counts of this clonotype. The gene calls are TRBV7-2 and TRBJ1-5; 7 nucleotides align to TRBD1. CDR3 length equals 14 residues. Losses at the gene ends were 1 base for V and 6 bases for J; bases not matched to a gene: 3. Looked up from germline, CDR1 is SGHTA and CDR2 is FQGNSA. For the CDR3, the DNA is TGTGCCAGCAGCTTAGGGGGGACAGTTCAGCCCCAGCATTTT. It codes for CASSLGGTVQPQHF. The full variable domain, completed using reference TRBV7-2 and TRBJ1-5, is GAGVSQSPSNKVTEKGKDVELRCDPISGHTALYWYRQSLGQGLEFLIYFQGNSAPDKSGLPSDRFSAERTGGSVSTLTIQRTQQEDSAVYLCASSLGGTVQPQHFGDGTRLSIL.

The table lists this clonotype with a count of one. V is TRBV28 and J is TRBJ2-3; TRBD2 matches at 15 bases. V gave up 5 bases and J gave up 2 bases; unmatched junction bases: 5. Looked up from germline, CDR1 is MDHEN and CDR2 is SYDVKM. This CDR3 spans 17 amino acids. The CDR3 here is CASSGTSGRTFTDTQYF. The CDR3, as DNA: TGTGCCAGCAGTGGGACTAGCGGGAGGACCTTCACAGATACGCAGTATTTT. Supplemented by reference TRBV28 and TRBJ2-3, the full variable domain reads DVKVTQSSRYLVKRTGEKVFLECVQDMDHENMFWYRQDPGLGLRLIYFSYDVKMKEKGDIPEGYSVSREKKERFSLILESASTNQTSMYLCASSGTSGRTFTDTQYFGPGTRLTVL.

The V gene is TRBV4-1, the J gene TRBJ2-1; D not resolved. The ends were cut back, 1 base at V and 0 bases at J, with 7 bases in the middle. Germline lookup yields CDR1 MGHRA and CDR2 YSYEKL. CDR3 size: 15 residues. The CDR3 loop is CASSQVEHSYNEQFF. In DNA form, the CDR3 reads TGCGCCAGCAGCCAAGTGGAGCACTCCTACAATGAGCAGTTCTTC.

The rearrangement joins TRBV19 to TRBJ2-1; 12 bases map to TRBD2. The trim removed 2 bases at V and 6 bases at J, leaving 14 bases unmatched. The CDR3 is 19 residues long. Germline CDR1 and CDR2: LNHDA and SQIVND (reference sequence). The CDR3 protein is CASSIIGLAGKGSGNEQFF. The DNA of the CDR3 is TGTGCCAGTAGTATAATAGGACTAGCGGGAAAGGGGTCGGGCAATGAGCAGTTCTTC.

There are many counts of this clonotype. The CDR3 loop is CASSNRVPSYEQYF. CDR3 in DNA: TGTGCCAGCAGTAACAGAGTCCCATCCTACGAGCAGTACTTC. The chain has TRBV27 and TRBJ2-7, with D hard to call. The CDR3 contains 14 residues. V was shortened by 5 bases and J by 1 base, with 12 bases between the two germline ends. From germline, CDR1 is MNHEY and CDR2 SMNVEV (reference sequence).

Only a few counts were recorded for this clonotype. This chain's CDR3 is CASSPQTANTEAFF. CDR3 coding DNA: TGTGCCAGCAGTCCCCAGACAGCGAACACTGAAGCTTTCTTT. V gene TRBV12-3 or TRBV12-4 combines with J gene TRBJ1-1, with a possible D match to TRBD1 (5 bases). The CDR3 runs 14 residues. V gave up 5 bases and J gave up 1 base, with 11 bases separating them.

V and J are TRBV12-3 or TRBV12-4 and TRBJ1-3; D is uncertain. The V gene lost 3 bases and the J gene lost 2 bases, with 14 bases spanning the gap. The CDR3 length is 16 residues. CDR3 amino acids: CASSFLGFSPGNTIYF. CDR3 in DNA: TGTGCCAGCAGTTTCCTAGGGTTTTCCCCTGGAAACACCATATATTTT.

This clonotype was seen more than once but under ten times. J is TRBJ2-1 and V is TRBV19; TRBD2 might be the D (6 bases). The length of the CDR3 is 16 residues. V shed 5 bases and J shed 1 base, with 15 bases lying between them. Germline-derived CDR1 and CDR2 are LNHDA and SQIVND (reference sequence). The DNA of the CDR3 is TGTGCCAGTAGTTCTTTAGCCAGCGGGTCCTACAATGAGCAGTTCTTC. Translating it yields CASSSLASGSYNEQFF.

This clonotype turned up a few times. The V and J genes are TRBV6-2 or TRBV6-3 and TRBJ1-2; no definite D call. The CDR3 consists of 13 residues. Trimming left V 7 bases short and J 5 bases short, with 14 bases between. Germline loops: CDR1 MNHEY, CDR2 SVGEGT. The CDR3 loop is CASTPVLGYGYTF. In DNA form, the CDR3 reads TGTGCCAGCACCCCCGTGTTAGGGTATGGCTACACCTTC.

This rearrangement joins TRBV11-2 to TRBJ1-5; a weak D match, TRBD1 (6 bases). The V and J ends lost 4 bases and 7 bases respectively, with 17 bases between them. The CDR3 consists of 15 residues. CDR1 SGHAT and CDR2 FQNNGV come from the germline V gene. In nucleotides, the CDR3 is TGTGCCAGCAGCTCTACAGGGTCAGCGGGGCAGCCCCAGCATTTT. The encoded protein is CASSSTGSAGQPQHF.

This sequence joins TRBV6-4 and TRBJ2-5; 9 nucleotides line up with TRBD1. Germline loops: CDR1 MRHNA, CDR2 SNTAGT. The CDR3 consists of 15 residues. Trimming removed 4 bases from V and 2 bases from J; junction bases left unmatched: 5. The CDR3 reads CASSGYRGRQETQYF. The CDR3 DNA reads as TGTGCCAGCAGTGGATACAGGGGGCGGCAAGAGACCCAGTACTTC.

This clonotype was seen at least ten times. This chain joins TRBV7-8 and TRBJ2-5; tentative D call: TRBD1 (5 bases). V was pared by 1 base and J by 2 bases, with 11 bases between. The CDR3 has 15 residues. Germline V gene sequence: CDR1 SGHVS, CDR2 FQNEAQ. CDR3 DNA sequence: TGTGCCAGCAGCTTAGGCAGGGCTTCACAAGAGACCCAGTACTTC. Translated, it gives CASSLGRASQETQYF. Full variable domain (outside the CDR3, taken from reference TRBV7-8 and TRBJ2-5): GAGVSQSPRYKVAKRGQDVALRCDPISGHVSLFWYQQALGQGPEFLTYFQNEAQLDKSGLPSDRFFAERPEGSVSTLKIQRTQQEDSAVYLCASSLGRASQETQYFGPGTRLLVL.